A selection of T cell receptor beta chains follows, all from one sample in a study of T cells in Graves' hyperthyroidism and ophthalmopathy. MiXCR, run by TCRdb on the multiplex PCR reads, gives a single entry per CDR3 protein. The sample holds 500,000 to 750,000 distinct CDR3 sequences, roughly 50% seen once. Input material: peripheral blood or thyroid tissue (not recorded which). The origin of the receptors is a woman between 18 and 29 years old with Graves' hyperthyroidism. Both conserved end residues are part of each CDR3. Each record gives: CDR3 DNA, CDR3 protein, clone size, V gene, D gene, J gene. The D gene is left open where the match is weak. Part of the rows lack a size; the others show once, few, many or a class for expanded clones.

DNA: TGTGCCAGCAGCTTCGGGGGACAGGGGGACACCGGGGAGCTGTTTTTT; CDR3: CASSFGGQGDTGELFF; size: many; V: TRBV5-4; D: TRBD1; J: TRBJ2-2
DNA: TGTGCCAGCAGCCAAGATTTGCGGGGCCCGAACACCGGGGAGCTGTTTTTT; CDR3: CASSQDLRGPNTGELFF; size: few; V: TRBV7-3; D: NA; J: TRBJ2-2
DNA: TGTGCCAGCAGCTTAGAGTCCCGGGGACTGACCTACGAGCAGTACTTC; CDR3: CASSLESRGLTYEQYF; size: many; V: TRBV7-2; D: NA; J: TRBJ2-7
DNA: TGTGCCAGCAGTGATCAGACAGGTAGGTACGAGCAGTACTTC; CDR3: CASSDQTGRYEQYF; size: NA; V: TRBV2; D: NA; J: TRBJ2-7
DNA: TGTGCCAGCAGTTCCCCTCGACTAGCGGAAGGGTACGAGCAGTACTTC; CDR3: CASSSPRLAEGYEQYF; size: NA; V: TRBV12-3/TRBV12-4; D: TRBD2; J: TRBJ2-7
DNA: TGTGCCAGCAGGTGGACAGGGACTAATCAGCCCCAGCATTTT; CDR3: CASRWTGTNQPQHF; size: many; V: TRBV6-1; D: TRBD1; J: TRBJ1-5
DNA: TGTGCCAGCAGTCCCCCCTTGCGGGAGTTTGACGAGCAGTACTTC; CDR3: CASSPPLREFDEQYF; size: few; V: TRBV6-4; D: TRBD2; J: TRBJ2-7
DNA: TGTGCCAGCAGCTTAAGCGGTCGACAGAACTGGGACACTGAAGCTTTCTTT; CDR3: CASSLSGRQNWDTEAFF; size: NA; V: TRBV7-9; D: NA; J: TRBJ1-1
DNA: TGTGCCACCAGTGACTCACTAGCGCCGATCGGCGAGCAGTACTTC; CDR3: CATSDSLAPIGEQYF; size: NA; V: TRBV24-1; D: TRBD2; J: TRBJ2-7
DNA: TGCAGTGCGAACAGGGGATTTGAGACCCAGTACTTC; CDR3: CSANRGFETQYF; size: NA; V: TRBV29-1; D: TRBD1; J: TRBJ2-5